Listed below are T cell receptor beta chains from one sample, sequenced in a study of T cell repertoires in cytomegalovirus infection. TCRdb passed the reads through MiXCR, listing each CDR3 protein once. Here the sample spans fewer than 350,000 distinct CDR3 sequences, roughly 28% being singletons. Their antigen targets remain unknown. The specimen was cultured PBMCs, collected from culture after CMV antigen stimulation. These receptors were taken from a human donor in good health (CMV status not recorded). Some clones in this sample may be carry-over from other donors' samples. Both conserved end residues are trimmed from each CDR3. Each record gives: CDR3 protein, D gene, V gene, clone size, J gene. D genes are given only for firm matches. Size values are once, few and many counts, or a class for expanded clones, and some rows have none.

ASSLMASFSGNTIY,-,TRBV7-2,many,TRBJ1-3
ASSLGLLSNQPQH,-,TRBV7-2,many,TRBJ1-5
ASSPRRGPDTQY,-,TRBV7-8,-,TRBJ2-3
ASSLAGQGANYGYT,TRBD1,TRBV7-9,many,TRBJ1-2
ASSSGGVEQY,-,TRBV12-3/TRBV12-4,few,TRBJ2-7
ASSSSGIEGDIQY,TRBD2,TRBV11-1,few,TRBJ2-4
ASSYYRENQPQH,-,TRBV7-2,few,TRBJ1-5
SASRAEQY,-,TRBV20-1,-,TRBJ2-7
ASSLVAGALSSYEQY,-,TRBV27,once,TRBJ2-7
ASSEGVTISYEQY,-,TRBV6-1,many,TRBJ2-7
SARGDSYEKLF,TRBD1,TRBV29-1,few,TRBJ1-4
SARVLRRGGDTEAF,-,TRBV20-1,-,TRBJ1-1
ASSLVSGGTYNEQF,TRBD2,TRBV7-2,many,TRBJ2-1
SARAGREQVSYEQY,-,TRBV20-1,-,TRBJ2-7
ASSLGGEVNEQF,-,TRBV5-4,-,TRBJ2-1
AISANGHLNTEAF,-,TRBV10-3,-,TRBJ1-1
ASRTGPIESAF,-,TRBV28,-,TRBJ1-1
ASSSDGNTIY,-,TRBV19,few,TRBJ1-3
SATQRGITDTQY,TRBD2,TRBV20-1,-,TRBJ2-3
ASSLLQTTNEKLF,-,TRBV7-9,-,TRBJ1-4
SAAGGSDTIY,-,TRBV20-1,many,TRBJ1-3
ASSLDRVEISGANVLT,-,TRBV7-9,-,TRBJ2-6
ASSLRDSKTDTQY,-,TRBV7-2,few,TRBJ2-3
ASGFVGQPQH,-,TRBV27,few,TRBJ1-5
ASSQDLSGHTDTQY,-,TRBV4-2,-,TRBJ2-3
ASSEIPGERGTQY,-,TRBV2,-,TRBJ2-5
ASSQGGLAGGETQY,TRBD2,TRBV4-2,few,TRBJ2-5
ASSQEVGARRIAF,-,TRBV4-1,few,TRBJ1-1
ASSAPRDRTMNTEAF,TRBD1,TRBV19,few,TRBJ1-1
ASGSGTLSYNEQF,-,TRBV12-5,-,TRBJ2-1
ASSSPRKPTNTGELF,-,TRBV7-3,few,TRBJ2-2
ASSYSKGLYGYT,-,TRBV6-2/TRBV6-3,many,TRBJ1-2
ASSYGTATNTGELF,-,TRBV6-2/TRBV6-3,few,TRBJ2-2
ASSLLGGKEQY,-,TRBV12-3/TRBV12-4,many,TRBJ2-7
AGGQGPLYEQY,-,TRBV2,few,TRBJ2-7
ASRGLAEAGPWEQF,TRBD2,TRBV6-1,-,TRBJ2-1
ASSLSPKVKAF,-,TRBV12-3/TRBV12-4,few,TRBJ1-1
ASSPPGQGAEAF,TRBD1,TRBV19,-,TRBJ1-1
ASSPGFTGTGELF,-,TRBV7-2,many,TRBJ2-2
ASSQERGRDTEAF,-,TRBV4-2,few,TRBJ1-1
ASTDSSTDTQY,-,TRBV6-5,-,TRBJ2-3
ASCRQQNSPLH,-,TRBV12-3/TRBV12-4,-,TRBJ1-6
ASIGRRTTNEKLF,-,TRBV11-2,-,TRBJ1-4
ASSLARGFANVLT,-,TRBV5-8,-,TRBJ2-6
ASSIVSVTYSNQPQH,-,TRBV19,-,TRBJ1-5
ASSFQGRWETQY,-,TRBV28,few,TRBJ2-5
ASSSSGPSPLH,-,TRBV2,-,TRBJ1-6
ASSGDRVGYEQY,TRBD1,TRBV6-1,-,TRBJ2-7